These 19 T cell receptor beta chains were all obtained from the same sample, sequenced in a study of cytomegalovirus exposure and HLA in healthy donors. With 60 Vbeta and 13 Jbeta primers, the PCR was carried out. The repertoire was sequenced with immunoSEQ multiplex PCR; TCRdb's copy has only in-frame clones and lacks some. Among 200,000 to 250,000 clones listed, about 70% were seen once. The sample comprised PBMCs. The receptors shown here come from a woman in her thirties in good health and CMV-seronegative.

The J gene is TRBJ1-3, the V gene TRBV18; D is unclear. Trimming shortened V by 6 bases and J by 3 bases, and 12 bases separated the two germline ends. The CDR3 length is 14 residues. Per germline, CDR1 KGHSH and CDR2 LQKENI. CDR3 in amino acids: CASSHEGGGNTIYF. The CDR3 region has the DNA TGTGCCAGCTCCCACGAGGGAGGTGGAAACACCATATATTTT.

This clone appeared a few times. The rearrangement uses TRBV5-1 and TRBJ2-2; weak D call: TRBD1 (6 bases). Trimming cost V 0 bases and J 6 bases, with 9 bases left between them. The germline V gene has CDR1 SGHRS and CDR2 YFSETQ. The CDR3 sequence is 14 residues long. CDR3 sequence (DNA): TGCGCCAGCAGCTTGGCGGACAGTTCCGGGGAGCTGTTTTTT. Translation gives CASSLADSSGELFF.

The V and J genes are TRBV19 and TRBJ2-5, with D tentatively TRBD1 (6 bases). V was trimmed by 8 bases and J by 0 bases, leaving 10 bases between them. This CDR3 contains 13 residues. Germline values: CDR1 LNHDA, CDR2 SQIVND (reference sequence). The CDR3 DNA is TGTGCCAGTTCCAGGGGAGACCAAGAGACCCAGTACTTC. It is translated as CASSRGDQETQYF.

V is TRBV6-6 and J is TRBJ2-1, with a weak D call TRBD2 (7 bases). The CDR3 runs 16 residues. In germline, CDR1 is MNHNY, CDR2 SVGAGI (reference sequence). V gave up 0 bases and J gave up 9 bases, with 18 bases separating them. The CDR3 DNA sequence: TGTGCCAGCAGTTACTCCACTGGGGGGGGGCGAGGTGAGCAGTTCTTC. It encodes CASSYSTGGGRGEQFF.

A note on this clone: The junction departs from the called germline gene at one end, perhaps through a read error. The chain carries TRBV7-9 and TRBJ2-7; TRBD1 matches at 7 bases. CDR1 is SEHNR and CDR2 is FQNEAQ in the germline V gene (reference sequence). The CDR3 length is 13 residues. In DNA, the CDR3 is TGTTCCAGCGCAATCCAGGGGGCCTACGAGCAGTACTTC. Protein: CSSAIQGAYEQYF.

The chain combines TRBV5-4 with TRBJ1-1, with 7 bases that match TRBD1. With 0 bases clipped from V and 5 bases from J, the junction kept 4 bases outside the gene matches. The CDR3 covers 14 residues. Germline V gives CDR1 SGHNT, CDR2 YYREEE (reference sequence). CDR3 sequence (DNA): TGTGCCAGCAGCTTGGCGAGGGGGCAAACTGAAGCTTTCTTT. Residues: CASSLARGQTEAFF.

The gene calls are TRBV5-1 and TRBJ1-2, with 7 bases matching TRBD1. Trimming took 0 bases from V and 4 from J; bases not matched to a gene: 9. Germline lookup yields CDR1 SGHRS and CDR2 YFSETQ. The CDR3 length is 16 residues. The CDR3 DNA reads as TGCGCCAGCAGCTTGGCCGGACAGGCCTACCTCTATGGCTACACCTTC. The encoded protein is CASSLAGQAYLYGYTF.

In this sample, this clone turned up a few times. The chain joins TRBV6-5 to TRBJ2-7; weak D call: TRBD2 (5 bases). CDR1 and CDR2 from the germline V gene are MNHEY and SVGAGI. The V end was cut by 7 bases, the J end by 6 bases, with 22 bases between. This CDR3 has 15 amino acids. The CDR3 loop reads CASKVSGVRVTEQYF. CDR3 sequence (DNA): TGTGCCAGCAAGGTCTCCGGAGTGAGGGTAACCGAGCAGTACTTC.

The chain has TRBV10-1 and TRBJ2-1; the match to TRBD1 covers 12 bases. The V segment lost 5 bases and the J segment 9 bases; nucleotides outside the gene matches: 8. The length of the CDR3 is 15 residues. Germline V gene sequence: CDR1 WNHNN, CDR2 SYGVQD (reference sequence). The CDR3 region has the DNA TGCGCCAGCAGTAACCGGGACAGGGGGCAGGTTGAGCAGTTCTTC. Translation: CASSNRDRGQVEQFF.

This clone turned up a few times. The chain uses TRBV7-3 and TRBJ2-1, with no clear D. Trimming shortened V by 3 bases and J by 7 bases, and 10 bases separated the two germline ends. This CDR3 region has 13 residues. Germline CDR1 is SGHTA and CDR2 is FQGTGA. The CDR3 DNA is TGTGCCAGCAGCTTCGACACAAGGAATGAGCAGTTCTTC. It specifies CASSFDTRNEQFF.

The chain uses TRBV5-5 and TRBJ2-1, with 11 bases identical to TRBD2. This CDR3 comprises 16 residues. V lost 4 bases, J lost 4 bases, and 7 bases stayed unmatched. Germline-derived CDR1 and CDR2 are SGHKS and YYEKEE (reference sequence). The CDR3 nucleotides read TGTGCCAGCAGCATTGGACTAGCGGGCTCTTACAATGAGCAGTTCTTC. It specifies CASSIGLAGSYNEQFF.

The V call is TRBV5-6, the J call TRBJ2-1, with TRBD2 matching over 9 bases. This CDR3 comprises 16 residues. Germline loops: CDR1 SGHDT, CDR2 YYEEEE. Losses at the gene ends were 0 bases for V and 3 bases for J; bases not matched to a gene: 4. CDR3 amino acids: CASSLEVLAGYNEQFF. The CDR3 bases are TGTGCCAGCAGCTTGGAAGTACTAGCGGGCTACAATGAGCAGTTCTTC.

This chain joins TRBV6-6 and TRBJ2-7, with a possible D match to TRBD1 (5 bases). Germline assignment: CDR1 MNHNY and CDR2 SVGAGI (reference sequence). The CDR3 is made up of 14 amino acids. Trimming removed 5 bases at V and 6 bases at J, with 17 bases between. This CDR3 reads CASSQGAVVSEQYF. The CDR3 DNA reads TGTGCCAGCAGTCAAGGGGCCGTTGTCTCCGAGCAGTACTTC.

The CDR3 nucleotides are TGTGCCAGCAGCCTCTTTACAGGGTATGGCGACACCGGGGAGCTGTTTTTT. This sequence encodes CASSLFTGYGDTGELFF. This chain joins TRBV7-6 and TRBJ2-2, with D perhaps matching TRBD1 (6 bases). The CDR3 extends over 17 amino acids. In germline, CDR1 is SGHVS, CDR2 FNYEAQ. V gave up 5 bases and J gave up 3 bases, with 19 bases separating them.

V gene TRBV7-8 combines with J gene TRBJ1-6; D not certain. The length of the CDR3 is 14 residues. CDR1 is SGHVS, CDR2 FQNEAQ, per germline. The V end lost 2 bases, the J end lost 9 bases, and 11 bases lay between the germline ends. This chain's CDR3 is CASSLTTFRSPLHF. CDR3 DNA sequence: TGTGCCAGCAGCTTAACTACCTTCCGTTCACCCCTCCACTTT.

This sequence joins TRBV4-1 and TRBJ2-1; TRBD2 might be the D (6 bases). This CDR3 has 14 amino acids. The V end lost 2 bases, the J end lost 5 bases, and 10 bases lay between the germline ends. From germline, CDR1 is MGHRA and CDR2 YSYEKL. The CDR3 protein is CASSQLGGNNEQFF. The CDR3 bases are TGCGCCAGCAGCCAATTGGGCGGGAACAATGAGCAGTTCTTC.

V gene TRBV6-6 combines with J gene TRBJ1-1; the D is unclear. CDR1 MNHNY and CDR2 SVGAGI come from the germline V gene (reference sequence). The length of the CDR3 is 16 residues. The V end lost 8 bases, the J end lost 3 bases, and 22 bases lay between the germline ends. CDR3 region: CASSTSGMGDYTEAFF. The CDR3 bases are TGTGCCAGCTCCACATCCGGTATGGGCGATTACACTGAAGCTTTCTTT.

The rearrangement uses TRBV5-1 and TRBJ2-1; tentative D call: TRBD2 (6 bases). This CDR3 region has 16 residues. Germline-derived CDR1 and CDR2 are SGHRS and YFSETQ. Trimming removed 3 bases at V and 7 bases at J, with 20 bases between. The CDR3: CASSWGGSRGSNEQFF. The CDR3 bases are TGCGCCAGCAGCTGGGGAGGAAGTCGGGGCTCAAATGAGCAGTTCTTC.

This clone was found a few times. V is TRBV5-1 and J is TRBJ1-6; D possibly corresponds to TRBD1 (5 bases). The CDR3 has 17 amino acids. CDR1 and CDR2 from the germline V gene are SGHRS and YFSETQ. Trimming cost V 6 bases and J 9 bases, with 25 bases left between them. CDR3 in amino acids: CASKGIQGSPSPSPLHF. In DNA, the CDR3 is TGCGCCAGCAAAGGGATCCAGGGCTCTCCTTCACCTTCACCCCTCCACTTT.